Each of the 22 T cell receptor beta chains below was sequenced from the same sample in a study of T cells in Graves' hyperthyroidism and ophthalmopathy (dated by TCRdb to between 2018 and 2021). The method behind the library was multiplex PCR. Sequencing used an Illumina HiSeq 2000. The TCR beta CDR3 regions were amplified from RNA transcripts. The first round of RT-PCR for the TCR CDR3 was performed with the HTBI primer set and the Qiagen OneStep RT-PCR kit. TCRdb reran the public reads through fastp at Q25 and MiXCR, keeping productive beta chains. Rows with one shared CDR3 protein collapse into an entry with the most common genes and DNA. The sample table shows around 350,000 distinct CDR3 sequences, and roughly 19% are seen once. The ten largest account for about 3.7% of the sample. The specimen was blood. The origin of the receptors is a woman under 30 with Graves' hyperthyroidism.

This clonotype has at least ten counts. This chain connects TRBV6-2 or TRBV6-3 to TRBJ1-5; D may be TRBD1 (5 bases). The CDR3 is 17 residues long. V gave up 0 bases and J gave up 4 bases, with 16 bases separating them. Per germline, CDR1 MNHEY and CDR2 SVGEGT. CDR3 sequence: CASSYSLRQSLNQPQHF. The CDR3 DNA reads as TGTGCCAGCAGTTACTCTCTGAGACAGTCCTTGAATCAGCCCCAGCATTTT.

A few counts support this clonotype. The V gene is TRBV7-2, the J gene TRBJ1-1, with D hard to call. V was shortened by 0 bases and J by 10 bases, with 12 bases between the two germline ends. The CDR3 sequence is 13 residues long. Germline loops: CDR1 SGHTA, CDR2 FQGNSA. This chain's CDR3 is CASSLANSPRAFF. CDR3 coding DNA: TGTGCCAGCAGCTTAGCAAACTCCCCCAGAGCTTTCTTT.

This clonotype was seen repeatedly, ten times or more. The gene calls are TRBV5-5 and TRBJ2-7, with D possibly matching TRBD1 (5 bases). Germline V gene lookup returns CDR1 SGHKS and CDR2 YYEKEE (reference sequence). This CDR3 comprises 12 residues. Trimming stripped 5 bases from V and 3 bases from J, with 9 bases between. DNA of the CDR3: TGTGCCAGCAGGGACAAAAACTACGAGCAGTACTTC. It specifies CASRDKNYEQYF.

This clonotype was detected ten times or more. This chain connects TRBV5-1 to TRBJ1-1; 9 bases match TRBD1. Germline CDR1 is SGHRS and CDR2 is YFSETQ. V trimming: 4 bases; J trimming: 5 bases; junction bases outside the gene matches: 3. This CDR3 spans 13 amino acids. The CDR3 DNA follows: TGCGCCAGCAGCGGACAGGGGTTGACTGAAGCTTTCTTT. This translates into CASSGQGLTEAFF.

At least ten counts were recorded for this clonotype. The chain is built from TRBV30 and TRBJ1-2; D is perhaps TRBD1 (5 bases). Germline CDR1 reads GTSNPN; CDR2 reads SVGIG (reference sequence). Trimming took 0 bases from V and 6 from J, leaving 8 bases between them. The CDR3 is made up of 12 amino acids. CDR3 in DNA: TGTGCCTGGAGTGTAAAGGGGAATGGCTACACCTTC. This codes for CAWSVKGNGYTF.

In its sample, this clonotype was seen many times. The V and J genes are TRBV20-1 and TRBJ1-5; weak D call: TRBD1 (5 bases). This CDR3 has 15 residues. Per the germline V gene, CDR1 is DFQATT and CDR2 is SNEGSKA (reference sequence). V lost 3 bases to trimming and J lost 5 bases, with 17 bases between them. CDR3 DNA: TGCAGTGCTAGTAGCAAGGGGTTGGGGGATCAGCCCCAGCATTTT. It yields the protein CSASSKGLGDQPQHF.

The chain uses TRBV12-3 or TRBV12-4 and TRBJ1-2; no firm D call. The CDR3 extends over 12 amino acids. The V and J ends lost 0 bases and 6 bases respectively, with 5 bases between them. The CDR3 loop is CASSLAGNGYTF. The CDR3, as DNA: TGTGCCAGCAGTTTAGCGGGGAATGGCTACACCTTC.

This clonotype was seen repeatedly, ten times or more. The chain recombines TRBV20-1 with TRBJ2-5; 10 nucleotides align to TRBD1. The V gene's germline CDR1 is DFQATT and CDR2 SNEGSKA (reference sequence). The ends lost 6 bases at V and 5 bases at J; junction bases unmatched: 12. CDR3 length: 15 residues. This CDR3 is CSALPLTGGMETQYF. In DNA form, the CDR3 reads TGCAGTGCCCTACCTCTGACAGGGGGCATGGAGACCCAGTACTTC.

This clonotype was observed at least ten times. The rearrangement uses TRBV24-1 and TRBJ2-2, with D possibly TRBD1 on 5 matching bases. The CDR3 totals 13 residues. Trimming took 5 bases from V and 9 from J, leaving 12 bases between them. Germline assignment: CDR1 KGHDR and CDR2 SFDVKD. The CDR3 here is CATSVQGTRELFF. The CDR3 DNA sequence: TGTGCCACCAGTGTCCAGGGTACCAGGGAGCTGTTTTTT.

This clonotype was seen ten or more times. The rearrangement joins TRBV6-1 to TRBJ2-7; D is possibly TRBD1 (6 bases). This CDR3 comprises 14 residues. Trimming cost V 2 bases and J 2 bases, with 10 bases left between them. Germline V CDR1 and CDR2: MNHNS, SASEGT. The CDR3 coding sequence is TGTGCCAGCAGTGAAAGGGGGATTACCTACGAGCAGTACTTC. This sequence encodes CASSERGITYEQYF.

This clonotype was counted at least ten times. The chain uses TRBV19 and TRBJ2-7, with D possibly TRBD1 on 6 matching bases. Germline CDR1 and CDR2: LNHDA and SQIVND (reference sequence). Trimming took 5 bases from V and 3 from J, leaving 17 bases between them. CDR3 length equals 15 residues. The CDR3 loop is CASSGTGHRSYEQYF. The CDR3 nucleotides are TGTGCCAGTAGTGGCACGGGACATCGGAGCTACGAGCAGTACTTC.

This clonotype appeared many times. The genes are TRBV27 and TRBJ2-5; TRBD1 might be the D (5 bases). V dropped 2 bases and J dropped 1 base, with 8 bases sitting between them. Germline loops: CDR1 MNHEY, CDR2 SMNVEV (reference sequence). The CDR3 contains 14 residues. CDR3: CASSLGARQETQYF. In DNA form, the CDR3 reads TGTGCCAGCAGTTTAGGGGCTCGCCAAGAGACCCAGTACTTC.

In this sample, this clonotype turned up many times. This sequence joins TRBV2 and TRBJ2-7, with D hard to call. Trimming stripped 3 bases from V and 2 bases from J, with 8 bases between. Looked up from germline, CDR1 is SNHLY and CDR2 is FYNNEI. The CDR3 loop spans 13 amino acids. The CDR3 nucleotides read TGTGCCAGCAGTGACAGCTTAACCTACGAGCAGTACTTC. As protein: CASSDSLTYEQYF.

V and J are TRBV6-5 and TRBJ2-2; TRBD2 matches 10 bases. CDR3 length equals 17 residues. Germline V gene sequence: CDR1 MNHEY, CDR2 SVGAGI. V gave up 2 bases and J gave up 0 bases; unmatched junction bases: 3. The CDR3 spells CASSYELAGPNTGELFF. The CDR3 DNA reads TGTGCCAGCAGTTACGAACTAGCGGGGCCGAACACCGGGGAGCTGTTTTTT.

The chain has TRBV7-8 and TRBJ1-5; weak D call: TRBD1 (5 bases). Trimming stripped 0 bases from V and 4 bases from J, with 13 bases between. There are 16 residues in the CDR3. CDR1 is SGHVS and CDR2 is FQNEAQ in the germline V gene. CDR3: CASSLAPTVYNQPQHF. As DNA, the CDR3 is TGTGCCAGCAGCTTAGCCCCGACAGTATATAATCAGCCCCAGCATTTT.

This clonotype was seen repeatedly, ten times or more. CDR3 in amino acids: CATSAGEIDIQYF. Here the CDR3 DNA reads TGTGCCACCAGTGCCGGGGAAATAGACATTCAGTACTTC. V gene TRBV24-1 combines with J gene TRBJ2-4, with a possible D match to TRBD2 (5 bases). Germline values: CDR1 KGHDR, CDR2 SFDVKD. V was trimmed by 5 bases and J by 8 bases, leaving 12 bases between them. This CDR3 has 13 amino acids.

In this sample, this clonotype turned up many times. The chain has TRBV9 and TRBJ1-2, with a possible D match to TRBD1 (6 bases). This CDR3 comprises 15 residues. In germline, CDR1 is SGDLS, CDR2 YYNGEE. V dropped 4 bases and J dropped 6 bases, with 19 bases sitting between them. DNA for the CDR3: TGTGCCAGCAGCTTCCTACAGGGAATGAAGGATGGCTACACCTTC. This translates into CASSFLQGMKDGYTF.

The chain joins TRBV6-1 to TRBJ1-5, with D perhaps TRBD1 (5 bases). The CDR3 has 14 amino acids. Germline values: CDR1 MNHNS, CDR2 SASEGT. The V gene lost 2 bases and the J gene lost 5 bases, with 10 bases spanning the gap. In DNA, the CDR3 is TGTGCCAGCAGTGAAAGGGGCCTGGATCAGCCCCAGCATTTT. Its protein is CASSERGLDQPQHF.

This chain joins TRBV19 and TRBJ1-5; possible D gene TRBD1, 6 bases. This CDR3 contains 15 residues. Trimming shortened V by 3 bases and J by 0 bases, and 9 bases separated the two germline ends. Germline CDR1 LNHDA, CDR2 SQIVND (reference sequence). DNA for the CDR3: TGTGCCAGTAGTATGGGGGCACATAGCAATCAGCCCCAGCATTTT. This sequence encodes CASSMGAHSNQPQHF.

This clonotype has a count of ten or more. The chain links TRBV20-1 to TRBJ2-7; tentative D call: TRBD1 (6 bases). Germline lookup yields CDR1 DFQATT and CDR2 SNEGSKA (reference sequence). V was shortened by 0 bases and J by 3 bases, with 12 bases between the two germline ends. This CDR3 is built from 14 residues. The CDR3 DNA reads as TGCAGTGCTAGAGATTATAACAGGGACTACGAGCAGTACTTC. Amino acid sequence: CSARDYNRDYEQYF.

This clonotype was detected many times. For the CDR3, the DNA is TGTGCCAGCAGACAGCTTTCGAGGACTGAAGCTTTCTTT. It codes for CASRQLSRTEAFF. The V gene is TRBV6-1, the J gene TRBJ1-1, with unresolved D. Germline V CDR1 and CDR2: MNHNS, SASEGT. This CDR3 has 13 residues. The ends were cut back, 6 bases at V and 5 bases at J, with 13 bases in the middle.

The rearrangement uses TRBV30 and TRBJ2-7; D call uncertain. CDR3 length: 12 residues. Germline lookup yields CDR1 GTSNPN and CDR2 SVGIG (reference sequence). V shed 2 bases and J shed 8 bases, with 13 bases lying between them. CDR3 amino acids: CAWSPDGYQQYF. CDR3 in DNA: TGTGCCTGGAGTCCGGACGGGTACCAGCAGTACTTC.